This TCR beta chain came from a study of T cell repertoires in cytomegalovirus infection. Overall study: Through public TCR beta signatures, both CMV infection and matching HLA type were indicated.

CDR1 MDHEN and CDR2 SYDVKM come from the germline V gene. The CDR3 covers 14 residues. V was clipped by 8 bases and J by 6 bases; unmatched bases: 3. TCRdb processed the reads anew with MiXCR; each CDR3 protein has one entry. The sample holds some 200,000 distinct CDR3 sequences, about a tenth seen once. This clonotype has ten or more counts. Its cognate antigen is unknown. The study, taken as a whole, reports: The study identified carriers of CMV plus the relevant HLA from cumulative public TCR beta family frequency. Clonotypes of TCR beta that were HLA-C-restricted and CMV-specific dominated the ex vivo response.

V gene TRBV28 combines with J gene TRBJ2-2, with TRBD2 identical over 13 bases. Source material: PBMCs. The sequence derives from a human donor in good health (CMV status not recorded). Some clones in this sample may be carry-over from other donors' samples. In DNA, the CDR3 is TGTGCCAGCCGGACTAGCGGGAGAGCCGGGGAGCTGTTTTTT. Its protein is CASRTSGRAGELFF.